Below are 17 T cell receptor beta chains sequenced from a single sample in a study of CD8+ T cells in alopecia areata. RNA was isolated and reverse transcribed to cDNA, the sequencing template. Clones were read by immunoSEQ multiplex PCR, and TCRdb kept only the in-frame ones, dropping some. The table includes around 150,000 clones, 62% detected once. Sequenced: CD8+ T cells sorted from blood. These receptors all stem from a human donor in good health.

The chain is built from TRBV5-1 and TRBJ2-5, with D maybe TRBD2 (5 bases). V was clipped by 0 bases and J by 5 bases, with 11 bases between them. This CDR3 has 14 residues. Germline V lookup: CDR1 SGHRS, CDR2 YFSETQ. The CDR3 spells CASSLVGEAETQYF. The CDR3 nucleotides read TGCGCCAGCAGCTTGGTGGGAGAGGCCGAGACCCAGTACTTC. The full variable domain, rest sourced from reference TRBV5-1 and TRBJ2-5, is KAGVTQTPRYLIKTRGQQVTLSCSPISGHRSVSWYQQTPGQGLQFLFEYFSETQRNKGNFPGRFSGRQFSNSRSEMNVSTLELGDSALYLCASSLVGEAETQYFGPGTRLLVL.

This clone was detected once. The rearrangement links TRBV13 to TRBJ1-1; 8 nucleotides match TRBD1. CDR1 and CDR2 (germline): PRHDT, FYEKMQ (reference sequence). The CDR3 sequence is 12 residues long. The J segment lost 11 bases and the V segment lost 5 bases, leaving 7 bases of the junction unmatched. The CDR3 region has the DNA TGTGCCAGCAGCCCCGAGGACAGGGTCGCTTTCTTT. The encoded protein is CASSPEDRVAFF.

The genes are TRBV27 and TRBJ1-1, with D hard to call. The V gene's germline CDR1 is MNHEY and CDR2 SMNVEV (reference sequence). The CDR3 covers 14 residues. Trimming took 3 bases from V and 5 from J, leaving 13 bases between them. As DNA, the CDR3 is TGTGCCAGCAGTTTTTCACAAGGGCGGACTGAAGCTTTCTTT. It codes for CASSFSQGRTEAFF.

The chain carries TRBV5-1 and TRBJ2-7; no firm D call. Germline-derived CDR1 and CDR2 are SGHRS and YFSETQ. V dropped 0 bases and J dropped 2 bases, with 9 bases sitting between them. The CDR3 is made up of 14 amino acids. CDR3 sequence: CASSLEGSPYEQYF. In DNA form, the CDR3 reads TGCGCCAGCAGCTTGGAAGGCAGCCCCTACGAGCAGTACTTC.

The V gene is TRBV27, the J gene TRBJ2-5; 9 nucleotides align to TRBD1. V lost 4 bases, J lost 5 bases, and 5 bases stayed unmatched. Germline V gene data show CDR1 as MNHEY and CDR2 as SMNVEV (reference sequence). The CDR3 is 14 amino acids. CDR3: CASSSYRGRETQYF. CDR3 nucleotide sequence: TGTGCCAGCAGTTCCTACAGGGGGCGCGAGACCCAGTACTTC.

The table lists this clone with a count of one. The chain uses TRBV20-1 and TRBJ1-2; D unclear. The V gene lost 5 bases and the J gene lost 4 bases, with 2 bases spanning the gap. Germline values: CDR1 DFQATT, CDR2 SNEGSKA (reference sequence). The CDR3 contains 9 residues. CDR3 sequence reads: CSAGYGYTF. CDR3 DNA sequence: TGCAGTGCTGGCTATGGCTACACCTTC.

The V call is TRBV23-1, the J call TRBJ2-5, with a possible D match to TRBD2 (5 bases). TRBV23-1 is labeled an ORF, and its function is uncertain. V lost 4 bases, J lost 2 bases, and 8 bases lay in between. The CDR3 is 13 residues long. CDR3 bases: TGCGCCAGCAGTCTAAGACTACAAGAGACCCAGTACTTC. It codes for CASSLRLQETQYF.

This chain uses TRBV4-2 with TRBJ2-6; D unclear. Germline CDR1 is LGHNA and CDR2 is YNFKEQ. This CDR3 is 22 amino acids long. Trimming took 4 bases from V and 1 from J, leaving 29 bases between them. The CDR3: CASSRQRGIVFFLSSGANVLTF. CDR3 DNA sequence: TGTGCCAGCAGCCGCCAACGTGGGATTGTTTTCTTTTTGTCATCTGGGGCCAACGTCCTGACTTTC.

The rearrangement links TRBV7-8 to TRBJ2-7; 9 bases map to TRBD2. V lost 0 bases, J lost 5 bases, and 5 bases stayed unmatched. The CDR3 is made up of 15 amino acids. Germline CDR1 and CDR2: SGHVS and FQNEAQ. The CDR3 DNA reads TGTGCCAGCAGCTTAGCTAGCGGGAGATCCCACGAGCAGTACTTC. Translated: CASSLASGRSHEQYF.

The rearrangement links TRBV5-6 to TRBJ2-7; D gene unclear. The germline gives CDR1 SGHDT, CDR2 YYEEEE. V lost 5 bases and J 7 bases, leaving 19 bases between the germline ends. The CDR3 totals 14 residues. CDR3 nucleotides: TGTGCCAGCAGTTCGGGCCTCTCCTTGGGGGAGCAGTACTTC. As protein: CASSSGLSLGEQYF. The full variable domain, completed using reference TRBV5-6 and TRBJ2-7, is DAGVTQSPTHLIKTRGQQVTLRCSPKSGHDTVSWYQQALGQGPQFIFQYYEEEERQRGNFPDRFSGHQFPNYSSELNVNALLLGDSALYLCASSSGLSLGEQYFGPGTRLTVT.

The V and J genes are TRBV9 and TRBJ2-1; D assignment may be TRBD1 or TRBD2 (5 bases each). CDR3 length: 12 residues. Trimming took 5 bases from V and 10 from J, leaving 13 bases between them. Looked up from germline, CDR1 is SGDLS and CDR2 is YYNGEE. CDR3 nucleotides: TGTGCCAGCAGTGGCCTTGAGGGGGAGCAGTTCTTC. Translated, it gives CASSGLEGEQFF. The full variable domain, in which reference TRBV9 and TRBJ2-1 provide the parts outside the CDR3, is DSGVTQTPKHLITATGQRVTLRCSPRSGDLSVYWYQQSLDQGLQFLIQYYNGEERAKGNILERFSAQQFPDLHSELNLSSLELGDSALYFCASSGLEGEQFFGPGTRLTVL.

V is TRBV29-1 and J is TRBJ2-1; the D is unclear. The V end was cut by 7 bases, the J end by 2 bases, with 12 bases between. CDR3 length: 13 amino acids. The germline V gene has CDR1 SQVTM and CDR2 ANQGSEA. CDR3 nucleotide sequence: TGCAGCGCCCAAAGTTCTACCTACAATGAGCAGTTCTTC. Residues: CSAQSSTYNEQFF.

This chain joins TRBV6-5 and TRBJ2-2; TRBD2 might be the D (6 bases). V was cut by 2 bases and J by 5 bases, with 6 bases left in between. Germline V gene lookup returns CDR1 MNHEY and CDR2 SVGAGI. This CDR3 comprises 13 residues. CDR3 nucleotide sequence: TGTGCCAGCAGTTACGGGGGGACCGGGGAGCTGTTTTTT. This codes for CASSYGGTGELFF.

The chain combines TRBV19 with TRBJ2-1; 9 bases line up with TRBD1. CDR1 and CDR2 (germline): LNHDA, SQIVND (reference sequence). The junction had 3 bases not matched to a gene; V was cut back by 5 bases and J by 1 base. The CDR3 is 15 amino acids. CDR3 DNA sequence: TGTGCCAGTAGTCCGACAGGGGGATCCTACAATGAGCAGTTCTTC. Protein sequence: CASSPTGGSYNEQFF.

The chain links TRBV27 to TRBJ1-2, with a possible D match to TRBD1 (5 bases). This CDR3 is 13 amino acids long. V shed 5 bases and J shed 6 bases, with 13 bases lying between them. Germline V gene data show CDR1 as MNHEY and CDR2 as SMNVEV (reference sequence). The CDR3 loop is CASSMRGEDGYTF. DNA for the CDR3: TGTGCCAGCAGTATGAGGGGTGAGGATGGCTACACCTTC.

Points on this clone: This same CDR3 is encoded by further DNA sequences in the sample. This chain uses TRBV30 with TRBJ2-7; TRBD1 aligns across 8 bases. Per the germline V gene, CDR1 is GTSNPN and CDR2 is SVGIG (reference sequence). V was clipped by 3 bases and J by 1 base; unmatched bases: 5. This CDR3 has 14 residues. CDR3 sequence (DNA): TGTGCCTGGAGCGCCGGGACAGGTTCCTACGAGCAGTACTTC. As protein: CAWSAGTGSYEQYF.

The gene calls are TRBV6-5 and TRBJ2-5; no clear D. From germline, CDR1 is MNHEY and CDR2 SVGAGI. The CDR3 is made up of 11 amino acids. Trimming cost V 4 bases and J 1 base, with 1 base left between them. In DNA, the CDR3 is TGTGCCAGCAGTTTCCAAGAGACCCAGTACTTC. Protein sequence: CASSFQETQYF.